Reported below is one TCR beta chain. The antigen remains undetermined. One junction end disagrees with the germline gene, perhaps due to a read error. This sample is drawn from a study of T cell responses to AZD1222 COVID-19 vaccine. Study-wide background: Second doses were pooled across both intervals (about 4 or about 12 weeks).

This CDR3 is built from 13 residues. Germline values: CDR1 MNHEY, CDR2 SVGEGT. General study points: Reportedly, close to half of spike-specific TCRs are directed against unmutated variant regions.

The table came from immunoSEQ multiplex PCR; TCRdb's copy has only in-frame clones and leaves some out. The profile covers around 110,000 clones, with about 89% appearing a single time and about 7% taken by the ten largest. The TCR was taken from an adult in good health. The chain carries TRBV6-2 or TRBV6-3 and TRBJ1-2; D is possibly TRBD1 (5 bases). The sequences come from peripheral blood, collected on day 0 of AZD1222 vaccination. The CDR3 sequence: CASSYDSLMAGVF. Written as DNA, the CDR3 is TGTGCCAGCAGTTATGACAGCCTTATGGCTGGTGTCTTC.